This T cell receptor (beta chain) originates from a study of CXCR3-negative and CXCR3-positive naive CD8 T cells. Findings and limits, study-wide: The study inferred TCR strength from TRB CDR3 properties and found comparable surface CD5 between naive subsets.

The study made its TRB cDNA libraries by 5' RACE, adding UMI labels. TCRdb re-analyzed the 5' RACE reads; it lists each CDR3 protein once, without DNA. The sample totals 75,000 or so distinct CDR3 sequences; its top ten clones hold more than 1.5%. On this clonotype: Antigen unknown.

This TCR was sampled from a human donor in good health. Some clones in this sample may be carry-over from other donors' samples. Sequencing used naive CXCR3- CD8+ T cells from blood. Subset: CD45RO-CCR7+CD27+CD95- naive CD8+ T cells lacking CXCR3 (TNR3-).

The CDR3 is CASSISQGARVTEAFF. The rearrangement uses TRBV7-2 and TRBJ1-1; TCRdb selects TRBD1, and the lack of DNA leaves this call unchecked. The CDR3 covers 16 residues. Germline V lookup: CDR1 SGHTA, CDR2 FQGNSA. The whole variable domain, filled in from reference TRBV7-2 and TRBJ1-1, reads GAGVSQSPSNKVTEKGKDVELRCDPISGHTALYWYRQSLGQGLEFLIYFQGNSAPDKSGLPSDRFSAERTGGSVSTLTIQRTQQEDSAVYLCASSISQGARVTEAFFGQGTRLTVV.